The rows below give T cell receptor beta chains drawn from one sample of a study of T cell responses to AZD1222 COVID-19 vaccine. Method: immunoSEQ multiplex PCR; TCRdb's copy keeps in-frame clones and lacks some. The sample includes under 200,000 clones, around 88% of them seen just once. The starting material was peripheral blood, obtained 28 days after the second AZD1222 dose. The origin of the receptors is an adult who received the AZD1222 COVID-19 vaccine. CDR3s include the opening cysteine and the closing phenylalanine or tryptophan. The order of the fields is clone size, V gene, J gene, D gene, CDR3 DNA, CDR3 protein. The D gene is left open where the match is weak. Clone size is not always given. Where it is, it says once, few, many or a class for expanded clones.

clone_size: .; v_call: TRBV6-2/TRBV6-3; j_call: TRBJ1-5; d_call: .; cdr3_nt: TGTGCCAGCAGTTACTCGATTGACGCAGGTCTCGCTCAGCCCCAGCATTTT; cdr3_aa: CASSYSIDAGLAQPQHF
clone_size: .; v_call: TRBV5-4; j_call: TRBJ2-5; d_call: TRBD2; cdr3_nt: TGTGCCAGCAGCTTTAAAAGCGGGGGGTCTTCCGAGAAGCCCCAGTACTTC; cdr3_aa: CASSFKSGGSSEKPQYF
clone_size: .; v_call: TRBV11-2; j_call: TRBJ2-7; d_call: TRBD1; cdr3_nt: TGTGCCAGCAGCCCGAGACAGGGGATCTACGAGCAGTACTTC; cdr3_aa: CASSPRQGIYEQYF
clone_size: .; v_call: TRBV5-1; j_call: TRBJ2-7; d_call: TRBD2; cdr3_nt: TGCGCCAGCAGCTTGAGGGCGGGGGGGCCGACCGAGCAGTACTTC; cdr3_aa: CASSLRAGGPTEQYF
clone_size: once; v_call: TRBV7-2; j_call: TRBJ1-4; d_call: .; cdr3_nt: TGTGCCAGCAGCCTCCTAGGGCAGGGGAGGACAACTAATGAAAAACTGTTTTTT; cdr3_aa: CASSLLGQGRTTNEKLFF
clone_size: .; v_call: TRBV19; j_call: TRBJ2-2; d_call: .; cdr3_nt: TGTGCCAGTAGGGGTACGGTTGCGAACACCGGGGAGCTGTTTTTT; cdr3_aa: CASRGTVANTGELFF
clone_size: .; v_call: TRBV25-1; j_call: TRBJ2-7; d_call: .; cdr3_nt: TGTGCCAGCAGTGAATTAGACAGCTCCTACGAGCAGTACTTC; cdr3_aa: CASSELDSSYEQYF
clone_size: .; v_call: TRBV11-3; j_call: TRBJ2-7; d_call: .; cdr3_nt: TGTGCCAGCGGATCACTGGCTACGAGGCAGCCGACGTCCTGCGAGCAGTACTTC; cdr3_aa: CASGSLATRQPTSCEQYF
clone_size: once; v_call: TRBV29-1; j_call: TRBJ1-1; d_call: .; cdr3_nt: TGCAGCTTCACCAGGGGTGAAGCTTTCTTT; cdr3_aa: CSFTRGEAFF
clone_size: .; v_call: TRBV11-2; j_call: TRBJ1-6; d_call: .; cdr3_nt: TGTGCCAGCAGCTCCGGGACAAATTCACCCCTCCACTTT; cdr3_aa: CASSSGTNSPLHF
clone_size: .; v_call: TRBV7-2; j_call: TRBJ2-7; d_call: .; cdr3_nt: TGTGCCAGCAGCTTAAGGGGGGGGCAGGGCACATACGAGCAGTACTTC; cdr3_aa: CASSLRGGQGTYEQYF
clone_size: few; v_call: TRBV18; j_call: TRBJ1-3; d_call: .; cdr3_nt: TGTGCCAGCTCACCTCCCCCGGGCAGCCTAGTTGTGAGAAACACCATATATTTT; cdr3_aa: CASSPPPGSLVVRNTIYF
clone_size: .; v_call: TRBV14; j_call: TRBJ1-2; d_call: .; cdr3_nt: TGTGCCAGCAGCCAAGTGGGCATCGGCTATGGCTACACCTTC; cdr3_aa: CASSQVGIGYGYTF
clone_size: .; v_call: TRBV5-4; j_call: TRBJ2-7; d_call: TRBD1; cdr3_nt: TGTGCCAGCAGCCGACGCGACAGGGGCTCCTACGAGCAGTACTTC; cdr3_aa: CASSRRDRGSYEQYF
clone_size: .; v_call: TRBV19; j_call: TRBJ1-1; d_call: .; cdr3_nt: TGTGCCAGTAGTATGGTGGCAGGAATCGAAGCTTTCTTT; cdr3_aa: CASSMVAGIEAFF
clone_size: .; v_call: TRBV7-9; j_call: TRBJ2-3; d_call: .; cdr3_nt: TGTGCCAGCAGCTTACCCGCCCACACAGATACGCAGTATTTT; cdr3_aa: CASSLPAHTDTQYF
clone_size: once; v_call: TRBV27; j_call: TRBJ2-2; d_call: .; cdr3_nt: TGTGCCAGTAGGACTCCGAACACCGGGGAGCTGTTTTTT; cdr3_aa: CASRTPNTGELFF
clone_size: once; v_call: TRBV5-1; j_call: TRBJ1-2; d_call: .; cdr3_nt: TGCGCCAGCAGCAGGGACCTCCGGTATGGCTACACCTTC; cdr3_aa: CASSRDLRYGYTF
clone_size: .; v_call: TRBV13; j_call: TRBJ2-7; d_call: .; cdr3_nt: TGTGCCAGCAGCTTAAGGTCCCACTGGGCCTACGAGCAGTACTTC; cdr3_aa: CASSLRSHWAYEQYF
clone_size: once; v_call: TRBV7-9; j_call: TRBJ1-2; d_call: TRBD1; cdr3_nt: TGTGCCAGCAGCCTCCGGACAGGGGTCGACTATGGCTACACCTTC; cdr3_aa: CASSLRTGVDYGYTF
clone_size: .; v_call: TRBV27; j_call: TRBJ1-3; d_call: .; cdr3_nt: TGTGCCAGCAGTTTATCAAGGCCGAGTAAAGGAAACACCATATATTTT; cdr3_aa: CASSLSRPSKGNTIYF
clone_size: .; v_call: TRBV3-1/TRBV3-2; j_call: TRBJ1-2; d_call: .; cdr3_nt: TGTGCCAGCAGCCCCAGCTCCCAAGCTAACTATGGCTACACCTTC; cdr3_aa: CASSPSSQANYGYTF
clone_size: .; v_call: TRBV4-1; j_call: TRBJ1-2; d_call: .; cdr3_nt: TGCGCCAGCAGTGGGACGGACTATGGCTACACCTTC; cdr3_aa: CASSGTDYGYTF
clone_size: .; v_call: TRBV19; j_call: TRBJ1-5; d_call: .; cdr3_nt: TGTGCCAGTAGTATCCGGGGTTATAGCAATCAGCCCCAGCATTTT; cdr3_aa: CASSIRGYSNQPQHF
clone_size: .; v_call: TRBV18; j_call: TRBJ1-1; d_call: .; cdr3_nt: TGTGCCAGCTCACCCACAGGGAGCGTTGGCACTGAAGCTTTCTTT; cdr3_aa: CASSPTGSVGTEAFF
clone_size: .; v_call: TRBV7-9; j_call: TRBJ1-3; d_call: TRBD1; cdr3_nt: TGTGCCAGCAGCCATAACTCGGGACAGTCTGGAAACACCATATATTTT; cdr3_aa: CASSHNSGQSGNTIYF
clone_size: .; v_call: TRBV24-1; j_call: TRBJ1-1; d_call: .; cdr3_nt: TGTGCCACCAGTGATTTAAAGGTTGGGGCACTTGGAGTAGGCACTGAAGCTTTCTTT; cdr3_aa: CATSDLKVGALGVGTEAFF
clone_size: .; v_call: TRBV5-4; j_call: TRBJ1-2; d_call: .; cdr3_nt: TGTGCCAGTCAAGAATCCCAGGTTACTAACTATGGCTACACCTTC; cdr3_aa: CASQESQVTNYGYTF
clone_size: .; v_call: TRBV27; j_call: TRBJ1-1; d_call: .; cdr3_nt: TGTGCCAGCACCCCACTCCGGGCCAACACTGAAGCTTTCTTT; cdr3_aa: CASTPLRANTEAFF
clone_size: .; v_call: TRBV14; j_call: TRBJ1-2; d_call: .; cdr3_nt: TGTGCCAGCAGCCAAGTGCCCCAGGGGGGCTACACCTTC; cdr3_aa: CASSQVPQGGYTF
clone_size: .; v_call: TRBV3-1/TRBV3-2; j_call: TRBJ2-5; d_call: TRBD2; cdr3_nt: TGTGCCAGCAGCCAAGGGACTAGCGGGGGGGCTGAGACCCAGTACTTC; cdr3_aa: CASSQGTSGGAETQYF
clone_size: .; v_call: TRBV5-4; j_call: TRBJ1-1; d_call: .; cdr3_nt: TGTGCCAGCAGGCCGGTAAATATGAACACTGAAGCTTTCTTT; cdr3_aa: CASRPVNMNTEAFF
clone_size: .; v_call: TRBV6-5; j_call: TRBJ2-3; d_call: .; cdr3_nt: TGTGCCAGCTCCAGGGACAGCACAGATACGCAGTATTTT; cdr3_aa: CASSRDSTDTQYF
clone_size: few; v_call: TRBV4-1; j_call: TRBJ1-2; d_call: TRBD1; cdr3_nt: TGCGCCAGCAGCCAAGCGGACAGGGGGTATGGCTACACCTTC; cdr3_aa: CASSQADRGYGYTF